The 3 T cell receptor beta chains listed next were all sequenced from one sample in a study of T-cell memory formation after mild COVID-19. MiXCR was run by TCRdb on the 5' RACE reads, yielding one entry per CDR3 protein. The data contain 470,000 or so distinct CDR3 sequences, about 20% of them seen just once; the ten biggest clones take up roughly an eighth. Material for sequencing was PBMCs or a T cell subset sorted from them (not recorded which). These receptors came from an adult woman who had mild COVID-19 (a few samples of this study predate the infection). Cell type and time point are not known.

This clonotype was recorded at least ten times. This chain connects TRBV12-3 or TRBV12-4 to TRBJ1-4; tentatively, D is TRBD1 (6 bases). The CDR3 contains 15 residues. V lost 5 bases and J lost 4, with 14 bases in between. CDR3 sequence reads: CASSASGAYNEKLFF. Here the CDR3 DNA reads TGTGCCAGCAGTGCGTCGGGGGCCTATAATGAAAAACTGTTTTTT.

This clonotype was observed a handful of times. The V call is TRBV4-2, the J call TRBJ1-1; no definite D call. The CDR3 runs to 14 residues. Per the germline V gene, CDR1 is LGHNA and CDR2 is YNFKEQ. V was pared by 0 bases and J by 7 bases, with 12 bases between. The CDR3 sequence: CASSQEWGQGEAFF. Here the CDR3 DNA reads TGTGCCAGCAGCCAAGAATGGGGTCAAGGTGAAGCTTTCTTT.

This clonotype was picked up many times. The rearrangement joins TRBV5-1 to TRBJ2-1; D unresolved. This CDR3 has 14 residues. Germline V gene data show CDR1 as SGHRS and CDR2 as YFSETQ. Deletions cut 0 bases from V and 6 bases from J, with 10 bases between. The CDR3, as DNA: TGCGCCAGCAGCTTGGACAATAATTTCAATGAGCAGTTCTTC. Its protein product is CASSLDNNFNEQFF. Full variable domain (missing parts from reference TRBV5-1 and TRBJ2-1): KAGVTQTPRYLIKTRGQQVTLSCSPISGHRSVSWYQQTPGQGLQFLFEYFSETQRNKGNFPGRFSGRQFSNSRSEMNVSTLELGDSALYLCASSLDNNFNEQFFGPGTRLTVL.